These 7 T cell receptor beta chains were all obtained from the same sample, sequenced in a study of cytomegalovirus exposure and HLA in healthy donors. It was with 60 Vbeta and 13 Jbeta primers that the PCR ran. Only in-frame clones appear in the TCRdb table, and some are missing; sequencing was by immunoSEQ multiplex PCR. This sample has 100,000 to 150,000 clones, with roughly 76% found just once. The sample comprised PBMCs. Receptor source: an older woman in good health and CMV-seropositive.

The V and J genes are TRBV4-1 and TRBJ2-1; 7 nucleotides line up with TRBD2. V was clipped by 2 bases and J by 7 bases; unmatched bases: 8. CDR3 length: 15 residues. From germline, CDR1 is MGHRA and CDR2 YSYEKL. CDR3 loop: CASSQIGGSGNEQFF. The CDR3 bases are TGCGCCAGCAGCCAAATCGGGGGTAGCGGGAATGAGCAGTTCTTC.

The V call is TRBV2, the J call TRBJ1-5; TRBD1 is a possible D gene (5 bases). The germline V gene encodes CDR1 SNHLY and CDR2 FYNNEI. The CDR3 is 15 residues long. The germline V and J ends were trimmed by 2 bases and 3 bases, with 11 bases remaining between them. CDR3 sequence (DNA): TGTGCCAGCAGTGAAATGACGGACACCAATCAGCCCCAGCATTTT. Its translation is CASSEMTDTNQPQHF.

The V call is TRBV5-1, the J call TRBJ2-7; 9 bases are a match to TRBD1. Germline V gene lookup returns CDR1 SGHRS and CDR2 YFSETQ. The ends lost 4 bases at V and 3 bases at J; junction bases unmatched: 8. The CDR3 is made up of 15 amino acids. The chain's CDR3 is CASSPRDRANYEQYF. The CDR3 DNA follows: TGCGCCAGCAGCCCTCGGGACAGGGCAAACTACGAGCAGTACTTC.

The V and J genes are TRBV4-1 and TRBJ2-7; D perhaps matches TRBD2 (6 bases). Trimming left V 1 base short and J 3 bases short, with 13 bases between. CDR3 size: 15 residues. Germline V gene lookup returns CDR1 MGHRA and CDR2 YSYEKL. CDR3 loop: CASSQVRGGLYEQYF. The CDR3 nucleotides are TGCGCCAGCAGCCAAGTTCGGGGAGGACTCTACGAGCAGTACTTC.

V gene TRBV4-3 combines with J gene TRBJ2-7; D may be TRBD2 (6 bases). The germline V and J ends were trimmed by 5 bases and 7 bases, with 18 bases remaining between them. Germline assignment: CDR1 LGHNA and CDR2 YSLEER. The CDR3 consists of 14 residues. The CDR3 is CASSIGRTQAEQYF. In DNA form, the CDR3 reads TGCGCCAGCAGCATAGGGAGGACCCAGGCGGAGCAGTACTTC.

The chain is built from TRBV19 and TRBJ1-6, with a possible D match to TRBD1 (5 bases). Germline assignment: CDR1 LNHDA and CDR2 SQIVND (reference sequence). V was clipped by 1 base and J by 0 bases, with 7 bases between them. This CDR3 has 16 amino acids. The CDR3 DNA reads TGTGCCAGTAGTATAGGACAGATCTCCTATAATTCACCCCTCCACTTT. Protein: CASSIGQISYNSPLHF.

The chain joins TRBV6-6 to TRBJ1-5; 7 bases are a match to TRBD1. V lost 4 bases to trimming and J lost 2 bases; unmatched junction nucleotides: 5. This CDR3 is 15 amino acids long. Looked up from germline, CDR1 is MNHNY and CDR2 is SVGAGI (reference sequence). This CDR3 is CASSSQGVGNQPQHF. CDR3 coding DNA: TGTGCCAGCAGTTCTCAGGGGGTTGGCAATCAGCCCCAGCATTTT.